This TCR beta chain was captured by sequencing in a study of molecular identifiers for immune sequencing clone quantification. TCRdb reprocessed the PCR reads with MiXCR, giving one entry per CDR3 protein. This table has about 510,000 distinct CDR3 sequences, about a fifth appearing once. For this clonotype: Its cognate antigen is unknown.

Germline CDR1 MNHEY, CDR2 SVGAGI. The CDR3 spans 14 residues. J lost 6 bases, V lost 7 bases, and 8 bases had no gene match. Whole-study results and caveats: Whereas clones above 20 RNA copies held under 1% of naive-cell molecules, they held over 97% of effector molecules. Reportedly, one cell's Jurkat TCR RNA was detected within 1,200,000 naive CD8 cells.

This clonotype was sampled from a human donor in good health. Some libraries in this study had Jurkat cell RNA spiked in. Sequencing input: naive CD8+ T cells from blood, with Jurkat cell RNA spiked in. The subset denotes: FACS-sorted CD8+CD4-CCR7+CD45RA+ naive T cells. This chain joins TRBV6-5 and TRBJ1-5; 8 bases line up with TRBD1. The CDR3 protein is CASTLRTGSQPQHF. In DNA form, the CDR3 reads TGTGCCAGCACCCTAAGGACAGGGAGTCAGCCCCAGCATTTT.